The next 30 T cell receptor beta chains were all read from a single sample in a study of shared clonotypes between healthy human individuals. Method: immunoSEQ multiplex PCR; TCRdb's copy keeps in-frame clones and lacks some. The repertoire holds about 1.1 million clones, with approximately 80% as singletons. Sample: memory CD4+ T cells from PBMCs. Subset denoted: CD45RA-negative fraction. Receptor source: a man between 18 and 35 years old in good health. Some clones in this sample may be carry-over from other donors' samples.

The chain combines TRBV18 with TRBJ2-7; unclear D gene. Trimming removed 2 bases at V and 7 bases at J, with 6 bases between. The CDR3 consists of 11 residues. Looked up from germline, CDR1 is KGHSH and CDR2 is LQKENI. The CDR3 DNA reads TGTGCCAGCTCACCAACTCAAGAGCAGTACTTC. Translation gives CASSPTQEQYF.

V gene TRBV11-3 combines with J gene TRBJ2-2; D unclear. CDR1 is SGHNT, CDR2 YENEEA, per germline. V dropped 0 bases and J dropped 5 bases, with 19 bases sitting between them. The CDR3 is 18 amino acids. CDR3 region: CASSLDNSETRGTGELFF. The CDR3 nucleotides are TGTGCCAGCAGCTTAGATAACTCCGAGACCCGAGGAACCGGGGAGCTGTTTTTT.

This clone was recorded at least ten times. The chain joins TRBV27 to TRBJ1-5; 7 bases are shared with TRBD1. CDR1 and CDR2 (germline): MNHEY, SMNVEV (reference sequence). V dropped 6 bases and J dropped 9; count of bases not matched to a gene: 8. The CDR3 is made up of 13 amino acids. CDR3 bases: TGTGCCAGCAGCTACGACAGGGAGAGGCCCCAGCATTTT. It specifies CASSYDRERPQHF.

The chain carries TRBV2 and TRBJ1-5, with TRBD1 as a possible D gene (5 bases). CDR3 size: 13 residues. V gave up 6 bases and J gave up 6 bases, with 12 bases separating them. The germline gives CDR1 SNHLY, CDR2 FYNNEI. The CDR3 loop is CASRQGPSQPQHF. The CDR3 region has the DNA TGTGCCAGCAGGCAGGGACCTAGTCAGCCCCAGCATTTT.

The gene calls are TRBV7-3 and TRBJ2-1; D is ambiguous. The CDR3 is 16 residues long. The V gene's germline CDR1 is SGHTA and CDR2 FQGTGA. Trimming pared 2 bases from V and 0 bases from J, leaving 11 bases between. The CDR3: CASSLGPYGSYNEQFF. The CDR3 nucleotides are TGTGCCAGCAGCTTAGGCCCCTACGGCTCCTACAATGAGCAGTTCTTC.

The rearrangement uses TRBV6-6 and TRBJ1-3, with D perhaps TRBD1 (5 bases). Trimming left V 6 bases short and J 2 bases short, with 14 bases between. CDR1 is MNHNY and CDR2 is SVGAGI in the germline V gene (reference sequence). The CDR3 loop spans 15 amino acids. The CDR3 DNA is TGTGCCAGCAGCGCCCAGGGAGGGCCTGGAAACACCATATATTTT. This codes for CASSAQGGPGNTIYF.

The chain carries TRBV7-8 and TRBJ2-5, with 7 bases identical to TRBD1. Germline assignment: CDR1 SGHVS and CDR2 FQNEAQ. CDR3 length equals 14 residues. With 5 bases clipped from V and 11 bases from J, the junction kept 14 bases outside the gene matches. In DNA form, the CDR3 reads TGTGCCAGCAGCGCCTCTGGAGGCCAGGGGGAGCAGTACTTC. Protein product: CASSASGGQGEQYF.

The chain uses TRBV5-1 and TRBJ2-1; 10 bases align to TRBD1. This CDR3 is 18 amino acids long. J gave up 7 bases and V 4 bases, and 17 bases lay outside the gene matches. Germline lookup yields CDR1 SGHRS and CDR2 YFSETQ. In DNA, the CDR3 is TGCGCCAGCAGCCTTCAACTTACCGGGACAGGGGAAGTAAATGAGCAGTTCTTC. Its protein is CASSLQLTGTGEVNEQFF.

This sequence joins TRBV6-1 and TRBJ1-4; D unclear. This CDR3 has 13 residues. Germline assignment: CDR1 MNHNS and CDR2 SASEGT. V was shortened by 4 bases and J by 4 bases, with 7 bases between the two germline ends. The CDR3 DNA reads TGTGCCAGCAGTGGGCTGGGTAATGAAAAACTGTTTTTT. Its translation: CASSGLGNEKLFF.

This sequence joins TRBV2 and TRBJ2-3; TRBD1 matches at 8 bases. Germline lookup yields CDR1 SNHLY and CDR2 FYNNEI. This CDR3 comprises 16 residues. Trimming took 2 bases from V and 2 from J; bases not matched to a gene: 6. In nucleotides, the CDR3 is TGTGCCAGCAGTGAACGACAGGGGCGCACCACAGATACGCAGTATTTT. Its protein product is CASSERQGRTTDTQYF.

This rearrangement joins TRBV5-1 to TRBJ1-2; D ambiguous. There are 12 residues in the CDR3. The V end was cut by 0 bases, the J end by 8 bases, with 8 bases between. Germline V lookup: CDR1 SGHRS, CDR2 YFSETQ. DNA for the CDR3: TGCGCCAGCAGCTTGGAGGATTCGGGCTACACCTTC. Translation: CASSLEDSGYTF.

The chain has TRBV19 and TRBJ2-7; TRBD2 matches 8 bases. V shed 3 bases, J shed 6 bases, and the junction held 1 base outside the gene matches. The CDR3 extends over 12 amino acids. Germline V gives CDR1 LNHDA, CDR2 SQIVND (reference sequence). The CDR3 reads CASSIGTSEQYF. The CDR3, as DNA: TGTGCCAGTAGTATCGGGACTAGCGAGCAGTACTTC.

The chain recombines TRBV4-2 with TRBJ2-2, with D maybe TRBD2 (7 bases). Trimming pared 4 bases from V and 8 bases from J, leaving 20 bases between. Germline V CDR1 and CDR2: LGHNA, YNFKEQ. This CDR3 has 16 amino acids. This chain's CDR3 is CASSPSGVGGGGELFF. The CDR3 coding sequence is TGTGCCAGCAGCCCCTCTGGAGTAGGGGGAGGGGGGGAGCTGTTTTTT.

The chain joins TRBV5-4 to TRBJ1-2; the D gene is possibly TRBD1 (6 bases). The CDR3 has 16 residues. Germline CDR1 SGHNT, CDR2 YYREEE (reference sequence). Trimming shortened V by 4 bases and J by 7 bases, and 23 bases separated the two germline ends. The chain's CDR3 is CASSAAGGQGVLGYTF. CDR3 DNA sequence: TGTGCCAGCAGCGCCGCTGGGGGGCAGGGAGTACTTGGCTACACCTTC.

This clone has a single count. The genes are TRBV11-2 and TRBJ2-1, with D unresolved. The CDR3 runs to 13 residues. Trimming stripped 1 base from V and 8 bases from J, with 9 bases between. CDR1 is SGHAT and CDR2 is FQNNGV in the germline V gene. The chain's CDR3 is CASSLVLADEQFF. CDR3 in DNA: TGTGCCAGCAGCTTAGTATTGGCGGATGAGCAGTTCTTC.

V gene TRBV25-1 combines with J gene TRBJ2-3; 10 nucleotides agree with TRBD2. V dropped 2 bases and J dropped 4; count of bases not matched to a gene: 3. The CDR3 is made up of 15 amino acids. Per germline, CDR1 MGHDK and CDR2 SYGVNS. The CDR3 spells CASSEPSGRPDTQYF. For the CDR3, the DNA is TGTGCCAGCAGTGAACCTAGCGGGAGACCAGATACGCAGTATTTT.

This clone was observed a few times. V usage is TRBV30 and J usage is TRBJ1-1; D gene uncertain. Germline loops: CDR1 GTSNPN, CDR2 SVGIG (reference sequence). V lost 4 bases, J lost 5 bases, and 14 bases lay in between. The CDR3 is made up of 13 amino acids. The CDR3 DNA reads as TGTGCCTGGATATTAACGTCGGGGACTGAAGCTTTCTTT. Amino acids: CAWILTSGTEAFF.

The chain recombines TRBV10-1 with TRBJ1-4, with TRBD1 matching over 8 bases. The length of the CDR3 is 14 residues. Germline trimming cut 6 bases from V and 8 bases from J; bases unmatched to any gene: 8. Germline V lookup: CDR1 WNHNN, CDR2 SYGVQD (reference sequence). In nucleotides, the CDR3 is TGCGCCAGCAGGGGGGACAGGCGGGGGGAAAAACTGTTTTTT. It specifies CASRGDRRGEKLFF.

The chain links TRBV5-6 to TRBJ1-5; D remains ambiguous. CDR1 and CDR2 from the germline V gene are SGHDT and YYEEEE. The CDR3 spans 13 residues. Trimming shortened V by 0 bases and J by 7 bases, and 8 bases separated the two germline ends. This CDR3 is CASSLVGNQPQHF. The CDR3 DNA reads as TGTGCCAGCAGCTTGGTGGGGAACCAGCCCCAGCATTTT.

The J gene is TRBJ2-3, the V gene TRBV5-6; 9 nucleotides agree with TRBD2. Germline values: CDR1 SGHDT, CDR2 YYEEEE. V lost 1 base and J lost 6; bases outside the gene matches: 9. This CDR3 has 16 amino acids. The CDR3 nucleotides are TGTGCCAGCAGCTTGCGGCGTAGCGGGAGCCGCGATACGCAGTATTTT. Translated, it gives CASSLRRSGSRDTQYF.

This chain uses TRBV4-2 with TRBJ2-7; possibly TRBD2 for D (7 bases). The germline gives CDR1 LGHNA, CDR2 YNFKEQ. The CDR3 covers 18 residues. With 9 bases removed from V and 3 bases from J, the gap between germline ends came to 30 bases. This chain's CDR3 is CASNRNSGGSGAFYEQYF. The CDR3 DNA reads TGTGCCAGTAACCGAAACTCGGGAGGATCAGGGGCGTTCTACGAGCAGTACTTC.

The rearrangement links TRBV7-3 to TRBJ2-2; D is undetermined. This CDR3 contains 13 residues. Germline V gene lookup returns CDR1 SGHTA and CDR2 FQGTGA. V was trimmed by 2 bases and J by 0 bases, leaving 1 base between them. CDR3 in DNA: TGTGCCAGCAGCTTATCGAACACCGGGGAGCTGTTTTTT. The encoded protein is CASSLSNTGELFF.

J is TRBJ1-2 and V is TRBV28, with no clear D. The CDR3 consists of 11 residues. Germline V gives CDR1 MDHEN, CDR2 SYDVKM. The ends were cut back, 4 bases at V and 8 bases at J, with 8 bases in the middle. CDR3 sequence (DNA): TGTGCCAGCAGTTCTTCCGGGGGCTACACCTTC. Translating it yields CASSSSGGYTF.

V usage is TRBV29-1 and J usage is TRBJ2-2; TRBD1 matches 7 bases. The germline V gene has CDR1 SQVTM and CDR2 ANQGSEA. This CDR3 has 13 residues. The CDR3 region has the DNA TGCAGTTCTAAACAGGGGTCCACCGGGGAGCTGTTTTTT. Translation gives CSSKQGSTGELFF.

This clone appeared once. The J gene is TRBJ1-2, the V gene TRBV5-4; TRBD1 matches at 7 bases. CDR3 length: 16 residues. With 4 bases clipped from V and 8 bases from J, the junction kept 17 bases outside the gene matches. Germline V gene data show CDR1 as SGHNT and CDR2 as YYREEE (reference sequence). The chain's CDR3 is CASSARDSLFSEGYTF. CDR3 nucleotides: TGTGCCAGCAGCGCCCGGGACAGCCTTTTTTCTGAGGGCTACACCTTC.

This rearrangement joins TRBV9 to TRBJ2-7; 7 bases match TRBD2. CDR1 is SGDLS, CDR2 YYNGEE, per germline. The CDR3 loop spans 16 amino acids. The trim removed 4 bases at V and 0 bases at J, leaving 10 bases unmatched. The DNA of the CDR3 is TGTGCCAGCAGCCAGGGTGGGCTAGCGGACTCCTACGAGCAGTACTTC. Translation: CASSQGGLADSYEQYF.

This clone was observed a single time. In the same sample, other DNA sequences code for this CDR3. This chain joins TRBV28 and TRBJ1-2, with D hard to call. Germline lookup yields CDR1 MDHEN and CDR2 SYDVKM. V was shortened by 2 bases and J by 4 bases, with 5 bases between the two germline ends. The CDR3 runs to 12 residues. The CDR3 loop reads CASSLGSYGYTF. CDR3 coding DNA: TGTGCCAGCAGTTTAGGAAGCTATGGCTACACCTTC.

J is TRBJ2-1 and V is TRBV30; D is perhaps TRBD1 or TRBD2 (5 bases each). V dropped 7 bases and J dropped 0 bases, with 10 bases sitting between them. From germline, CDR1 is GTSNPN and CDR2 SVGIG (reference sequence). This CDR3 has 13 amino acids. The DNA for the CDR3 is TGTGCCTCGGGGCAGAGCTCCTACAATGAGCAGTTCTTC. It yields the protein CASGQSSYNEQFF.

The rearrangement uses TRBV29-1 and TRBJ1-4; D remains ambiguous. The CDR3 totals 11 residues. Trimming shortened V by 7 bases and J by 0 bases, and 3 bases separated the two germline ends. Germline lookup yields CDR1 SQVTM and CDR2 ANQGSEA. The CDR3: CSGATNEKLFF. The CDR3 coding sequence is TGCAGCGGCGCAACTAATGAAAAACTGTTTTTT.

This rearrangement joins TRBV7-3 to TRBJ2-1; D is possibly TRBD1 or TRBD2 (6 bases each). The CDR3 contains 17 residues. Germline V gene data show CDR1 as SGHTA and CDR2 as FQGTGA. Trimming removed 3 bases from V and 2 bases from J, with 17 bases in between. CDR3 DNA: TGTGCCAGCAGCTTGAGGGGGGCTGTAACGGCCTACAATGAGCAGTTCTTC. Translated: CASSLRGAVTAYNEQFF.